Each of the 10 T cell receptor beta chains below was sequenced from the same sample in a study of vaccination and CD4 T cells after COVID-19. The Oncomine TCR Beta short-read assay sequenced DNA from cultured CD4+ T cells. TCRdb reprocessed the PCR reads via MiXCR and lists one record per CDR3 protein. The sample includes 9,000 to 15,000 distinct CDR3 sequences, 53% of them seen just once. Antigens of these TCRs are unknown. Treatment meaning: approximately nine-day PBMC culture with coronavirus spike peptide pools or control peptides (ViraFEST assay). Sequencing used CD4+ T cells from blood, cultured in vitro. The receptors shown here come from a human donor who had recovered from COVID-19.

The DNA for the CDR3 is TGCAGTGCTAGAGTGCAGACGGCAGCCCGCTCCTACAATGAGCAGTTCTTC. This translates into CSARVQTAARSYNEQFF. The chain is built from TRBV20-1 and TRBJ2-1; D is ambiguous. Germline CDR1 is DFQATT and CDR2 is SNEGSKA (reference sequence). Trimming took 1 base from V and 0 from J, leaving 16 bases between them. CDR3 length: 17 amino acids.

The count of this clonotype is one. The rearrangement uses TRBV2 and TRBJ2-1, with D maybe TRBD1 (6 bases). Trimming removed 8 bases at V and 1 base at J, with 12 bases between. Germline CDR1 and CDR2: SNHLY and FYNNEI. This CDR3 has 14 amino acids. Here the CDR3 reads CASHGDKSYNEQFF. In nucleotides, the CDR3 is TGTGCCAGCCATGGGGACAAATCCTACAATGAGCAGTTCTTC. Filled out from reference TRBV2 and TRBJ2-1, the complete variable domain reads EPEVTQTPSHQVTQMGQEVILRCVPISNHLYFYWYRQILGQKVEFLVSFYNNEISEKSEIFDDQFSVERPDGSNFTLKIRSTKLEDSAMYFCASHGDKSYNEQFFGPGTRLTVL.

CDR3 loop: CATSRDLASGGKETQYF. CDR3 bases: TGTGCCACCAGCAGAGACCTAGCTAGCGGGGGTAAAGAGACCCAGTACTTC. The V gene is TRBV15, the J gene TRBJ2-5; 10 nucleotides line up with TRBD2. From germline, CDR1 is LNHNV and CDR2 YYDKDF (reference sequence). The CDR3 has 17 amino acids. V lost 0 bases and J lost 3; bases outside the gene matches: 7.

This clonotype came up a few times. The chain recombines TRBV6-2 or TRBV6-3 with TRBJ1-1; D is possibly TRBD1 (5 bases). CDR1 and CDR2 from the germline V gene are MNHEY and SVGEGT. V was cut by 2 bases and J by 1 base, with 5 bases left in between. This CDR3 is 13 amino acids long. The CDR3 spells CASSYRGNTEAFF. The DNA for the CDR3 is TGTGCCAGCAGTTACAGGGGGAACACTGAAGCTTTCTTT.

This clonotype was detected a few times. The chain combines TRBV30 with TRBJ2-7, with 10 nucleotides matching TRBD1. This CDR3 contains 12 residues. V was pared by 6 bases and J by 9 bases, with 8 bases of the junction left unmatched. Germline values: CDR1 GTSNPN, CDR2 SVGIG (reference sequence). The CDR3 sequence: CACRTGGVAQYF. The CDR3 coding sequence is TGTGCCTGTCGGACAGGGGGAGTCGCGCAGTACTTC.

This clonotype was seen a few times. The DNA for the CDR3 is TGTGCCAGCTTGGACAGCGTCGATAACTATGGCTACACCTTC. Translated, it gives CASLDSVDNYGYTF. The chain employs TRBV10-3 and TRBJ1-2; TRBD1 is a possible D gene (6 bases). This CDR3 is 14 amino acids long. Germline V gene lookup returns CDR1 ENHRY and CDR2 SYGVKD. The V end lost 10 bases, the J end lost 1 base, and 16 bases lay between the germline ends.

Sample share makes this clonotype medium-sized. The V call is TRBV6-2 or TRBV6-3, the J call TRBJ2-5; 8 positions match TRBD2. Germline CDR1 and CDR2: MNHEY and SVGEGT. CDR3 size: 13 residues. With 8 bases clipped from V and 3 bases from J, the junction kept 5 bases outside the gene matches. The CDR3 sequence is CASRSSGEETQYF. CDR3 coding DNA: TGTGCCAGCCGAAGTAGCGGGGAAGAGACCCAGTACTTC.

This clonotype was observed a handful of times. The chain links TRBV19 to TRBJ1-5; D is unresolved. With 7 bases removed from V and 0 bases from J, the gap between germline ends came to 13 bases. The CDR3 length is 15 residues. Germline CDR1 and CDR2: LNHDA and SQIVND (reference sequence). CDR3 loop: CASISDGNSNQPQHF. CDR3 in DNA: TGTGCCAGTATTTCGGACGGTAATAGCAATCAGCCCCAGCATTTT.

V usage is TRBV10-3 and J usage is TRBJ2-4; D unresolved. CDR1 is ENHRY, CDR2 SYGVKD, per germline. V was cut by 8 bases and J by 15 bases, with 20 bases left in between. The CDR3 length is 12 residues. This chain's CDR3 is CAIGIDPLDRYF. Here the CDR3 DNA reads TGTGCCATCGGAATAGATCCCCTTGATCGGTACTTC.

This clonotype is classed as medium-sized. V usage is TRBV27 and J usage is TRBJ2-7; no definite D call. Trimming pared 6 bases from V and 7 bases from J, leaving 16 bases between. Germline V gene data show CDR1 as MNHEY and CDR2 as SMNVEV (reference sequence). The CDR3 length is 13 residues. In DNA, the CDR3 is TGTGCCAGCAGGATCAGTGATTCCAGGGAGCAGTACTTC. Protein product: CASRISDSREQYF.